This entry describes one T cell receptor (beta chain). These data originate in a study of regulatory T cells in long-lasting Graves disease. Germline V gives CDR1 DFQATT, CDR2 SNEGSKA (reference sequence). The junction had 12 bases not matched to a gene; V was cut back by 6 bases and J by 4 bases. The CDR3 length is 14 residues. The time point is: newly diagnosed GD, antithyroid drugs for less than 3 months. RNA from PBMCs was the source of the TCR library. Enrollment of patients was through an endocrinology department in Xi'an, China. In building TCR beta libraries, iRepertoire HTBI primers were used together with Arm-PCR of CDR3 regions. TCRdb used MiXCR to reprocess the multiplex PCR reads, holding one entry per CDR3 protein. The repertoire includes hundreds of thousands of distinct CDR3 sequences, approximately 15% of them detected once, and 18% sits in the top ten. The same sample was also studied in work on T cells in Graves' hyperthyroidism and ophthalmopathy. From that report: Patients with uncontrolled infections, other autoimmune diseases, pregnancy or lactation were excluded. In the first-round RT-PCR of the TCR CDR3, the HTBI primer set was used.

This chain connects TRBV20-1 to TRBJ2-7; TRBD2 aligns across 7 bases. Sequencing was performed on peripheral blood mononuclear cells (PBMCs), taken at new diagnosis, from a patient treated with antithyroid drugs. The TCR originated in a woman aged 25 to 39 with Graves disease. Here the CDR3 DNA reads TGCAGTGCCCTCGGGGGGATCCCGCTTTACGAGCAGTACTTC. Protein sequence: CSALGGIPLYEQYF.